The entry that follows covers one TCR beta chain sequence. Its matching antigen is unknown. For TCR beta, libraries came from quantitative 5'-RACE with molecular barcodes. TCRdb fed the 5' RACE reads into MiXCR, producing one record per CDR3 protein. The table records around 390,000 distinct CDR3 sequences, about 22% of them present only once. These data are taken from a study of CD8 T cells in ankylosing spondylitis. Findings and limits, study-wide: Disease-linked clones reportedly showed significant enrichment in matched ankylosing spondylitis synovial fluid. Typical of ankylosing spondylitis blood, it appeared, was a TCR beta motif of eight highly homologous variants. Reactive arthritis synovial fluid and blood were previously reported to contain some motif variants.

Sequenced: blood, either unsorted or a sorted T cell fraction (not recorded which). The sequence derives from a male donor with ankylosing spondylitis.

This CDR3 is CASSYSSQKQFF. The DNA for the CDR3 is TGTGCCAGCAGTTACTCGAGCCAAAAGCAGTTCTTC. J is TRBJ2-1 and V is TRBV6-2 or TRBV6-3; D remains unclear. The CDR3 has 12 residues. Germline CDR1 is MNHEY and CDR2 is SVGEGT. V lost 0 bases, J lost 11 bases, and 8 bases lay in between.